The table lists the clone carrying this T cell receptor (beta chain) with many counts. Cells designated naive CD8 were CD45RO-negative and were positively selected for CCR7, with terminally differentiated effector memory CD45RA+ cells excluded. The data stem from a study of shared clonotypes between healthy human individuals. Study as a whole: CD4 naive and memory got three plates each, CD8 naive two, CD8 memory one.

The germline V gene encodes CDR1 WNHNN and CDR2 SYGVQD (reference sequence). The germline V and J ends were trimmed by 2 bases and 0 bases, with 12 bases remaining between them. The CDR3 loop spans 16 amino acids. Source study methods: Filtering differed since immunoSEQ provided only junctions, with no quality scores. Some clones are missing from TCRdb's copy, which holds only in-frame ones; the method was immunoSEQ multiplex PCR. V and J calls and clone size are those listed in that table; D and trimming were worked out from the DNA. The sample consists of under 600,000 clones, more than 95% of them appearing once.

The clonotype originates from a man aged 25-45 years in good health. The rearrangement links TRBV10-1 to TRBJ2-3, with a possible D match to TRBD2 (5 bases). Sequencing used naive CD8+ T cells sorted from blood. CDR3 bases: TGCGCCAGCAGTGAGACAATTGGGGAGAGCACAGATACGCAGTATTTT. Encoded protein: CASSETIGESTDTQYF.